Presented here are 8 T cell receptor beta chains from one specimen sequenced in a study of T cell changes during pregnancy in multiple sclerosis. TCRdb's copy holds only in-frame clones and misses some; the assay was immunoSEQ multiplex PCR. Counted here are some 49,000 clones, 91% occurring once; the ten biggest clones make up roughly 3%. Material: CD8+ T cells from peripheral blood mononuclear cells, obtained in the second trimester of pregnancy. The receptor source for this set is a female donor with multiple sclerosis, enrolled in a pregnancy study.

The chain has TRBV9 and TRBJ2-7, with 7 bases matching TRBD1. The CDR3 sequence is 14 residues long. Trimming removed 3 bases from V and 2 bases from J; junction bases left unmatched: 5. Germline-derived CDR1 and CDR2 are SGDLS and YYNGEE. The CDR3 sequence: CASSAGTVPYEQYF. The CDR3 DNA reads TGTGCCAGCAGCGCCGGGACAGTTCCCTACGAGCAGTACTTC. Looking up the rest from reference TRBV9 and TRBJ2-7 gives the full variable domain: DSGVTQTPKHLITATGQRVTLRCSPRSGDLSVYWYQQSLDQGLQFLIQYYNGEERAKGNILERFSAQQFPDLHSELNLSSLELGDSALYFCASSAGTVPYEQYFGPGTRLTVT.

The rearrangement uses TRBV19 and TRBJ2-1, with a tentative D call TRBD1 (5 bases). V was shortened by 3 bases and J by 3 bases, with 12 bases between the two germline ends. In germline, CDR1 is LNHDA, CDR2 SQIVND (reference sequence). This CDR3 comprises 15 residues. The DNA of the CDR3 is TGTGCCAGTAGTATTCGCAGGGCCGACTACAATGAGCAGTTCTTC. Amino acids: CASSIRRADYNEQFF.

This rearrangement joins TRBV11-2 to TRBJ2-1, with 8 bases aligning to TRBD2. Trimming cost V 1 base and J 8 bases; bases outside gene matches: 10. The CDR3 covers 16 residues. In germline, CDR1 is SGHAT, CDR2 FQNNGV. The chain's CDR3 is CASSLGLRGGLDEQFF. In DNA form, the CDR3 reads TGTGCCAGCAGCTTAGGTCTCCGGGGGGGCCTTGATGAGCAGTTCTTC.

The chain employs TRBV4-1 and TRBJ2-5; TRBD1 matches 9 bases. TRBJ2-7 explains the end of the DNA better; the J call may be wrong. The CDR3 has 16 amino acids. CDR1 MGHRA and CDR2 YSYEKL come from the germline V gene. The CDR3 loop is CASSQSSGTGSYEQYF. In nucleotides, the CDR3 is TGCGCCAGCAGCCAATCATCCGGGACAGGGTCCTACGAGCAGTACTTC.

With regard to this clone: The junction does not match germline at one end; this may be a read error. This CDR3 is also generated by other DNA sequences in the sample. The rearrangement links TRBV9 to TRBJ1-1; TRBD1 is a possible D gene (5 bases). Germline CDR1 SGDLS, CDR2 YYNGEE. The CDR3 is 14 amino acids. CDR3 sequence: CASSVSGGGTEAFF. The CDR3 coding sequence is TGTGCCAGCAGCGTATCGGGGGGAGGCACTGAAGCTTTTTTT.

The V call is TRBV4-1, the J call TRBJ1-5, with a weak D call TRBD1 (6 bases). V lost 1 base, J lost 6 bases, and 13 bases lay in between. CDR1 is MGHRA and CDR2 is YSYEKL in the germline V gene. The CDR3 totals 15 residues. CDR3 in amino acids: CASSQVGGGSQPQHF. For the CDR3, the DNA is TGCGCCAGCAGCCAAGTAGGGGGTGGCAGTCAGCCCCAGCATTTT.

The chain is built from TRBV7-9 and TRBJ1-6; D gene unclear. This CDR3 contains 12 residues. Trimming removed 1 base from V and 14 bases from J, with 9 bases in between. Germline CDR1 is SEHNR and CDR2 is FQNEAQ (reference sequence). The CDR3 here is CASSLDFVTLHF. Here the CDR3 DNA reads TGTGCCAGCAGCTTAGACTTTGTAACCCTCCACTTT.

J is TRBJ1-2 and V is TRBV19; 8 nucleotides align to TRBD1. V shed 8 bases and J 6 bases; nucleotides not matched to a gene: 5. CDR3 length: 12 residues. Germline CDR1 reads LNHDA; CDR2 reads SQIVND (reference sequence). The chain's CDR3 is CASLDRVNGYTF. The DNA for the CDR3 is TGTGCCAGTTTGGACAGGGTAAATGGCTACACCTTC.